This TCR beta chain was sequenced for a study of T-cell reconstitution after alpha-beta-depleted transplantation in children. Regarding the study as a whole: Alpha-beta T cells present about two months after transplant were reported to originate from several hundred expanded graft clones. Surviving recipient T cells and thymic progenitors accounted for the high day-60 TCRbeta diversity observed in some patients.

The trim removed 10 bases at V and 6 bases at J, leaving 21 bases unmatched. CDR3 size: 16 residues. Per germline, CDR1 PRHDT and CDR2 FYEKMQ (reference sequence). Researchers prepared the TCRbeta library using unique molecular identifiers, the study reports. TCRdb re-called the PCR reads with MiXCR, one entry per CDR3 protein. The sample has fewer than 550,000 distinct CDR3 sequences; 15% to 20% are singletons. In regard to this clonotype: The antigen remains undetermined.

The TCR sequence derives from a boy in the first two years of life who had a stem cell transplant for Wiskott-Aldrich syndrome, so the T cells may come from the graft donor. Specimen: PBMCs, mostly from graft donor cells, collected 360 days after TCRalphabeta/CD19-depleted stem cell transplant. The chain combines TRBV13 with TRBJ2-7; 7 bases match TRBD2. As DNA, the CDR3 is TGTGCCACTCGAGAAAAACCGACTAGCTACTATGGCGAGCAGTACTTC. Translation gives CATREKPTSYYGEQYF.